A few counts support the clone carrying this T cell receptor (beta chain). The antigen is unknown. The V gene's germline CDR1 is MDHEN and CDR2 SYDVKM. The V end was cut by 5 bases, the J end by 6 bases, with 11 bases between. The CDR3 sequence is 13 residues long. These data come from a study of regulatory T cells in long-lasting Graves disease. Across the study: Prior antithyroid drug treatment in newly diagnosed Graves' patients lasted under 3 months. Overall study results and limits: TRBV28, TRBJ1-2 and TRBJ2-5 were favored in persistent disease. The study found persistent patients shared more public clonotypes (2,741) than new patients (approximately 970).

The time point here: newly diagnosed GD, antithyroid drugs for less than 3 months. RNA extracted from PBMCs served as the sequencing template. Construction of TCR beta libraries relied on iRepertoire HTBI primers and on Arm-PCR targeting CDR3 regions. TCRdb recomputed calls from the multiplex PCR reads with MiXCR, one row per CDR3 protein. The top ten clones hold 12% of a sample with over 500,000 distinct CDR3 sequences, roughly 16% of them seen once. This same sample was also part of a study on T cells in Graves' hyperthyroidism and ophthalmopathy. That paper adds: The HTBI primer set drove a first-round RT-PCR of the TCR CDR3.

This sequence was found in a man aged 18 to 29 with Graves disease. Sequencing used peripheral blood mononuclear cells (PBMCs), obtained at new diagnosis, from a patient treated with antithyroid drugs. The chain uses TRBV28 and TRBJ1-5; no clear D. The CDR3: CASSPRGGQPQHF. Here the CDR3 DNA reads TGTGCCAGCAGTCCACGGGGAGGTCAGCCCCAGCATTTT.